Presented here are 10 T cell receptor beta chains from one specimen sequenced in a study of PD-L1 blockade in urothelial cancer (dated by TCRdb to the late 2010s). Reading the label with the study, this specimen's time point is: peripheral blood 6 weeks after treatment start. Libraries were made using the immunoSEQ multiplex PCR assay. TCRdb re-hosts the immuneACCESS table, in-frame sequences only. Its copies lack some clones; in the studies checked, an unresolved V gene accounts for under half of them, and the cause for the rest is not known. Counted in this sample were 23,000 or so clones; around 82% of them appeared once. 1.5% to 2% of the sample belongs to the ten largest clones. Sequencing was performed on PBMCs, taken around atezolizumab (anti-PD-L1) treatment. Receptors originate from a man in his 70s with urothelial cancer.

The V gene is TRBV7-2, the J gene TRBJ2-1, with 8 nucleotides matching TRBD2. Germline V gene sequence: CDR1 SGHTA, CDR2 FQGNSA. J lost 7 bases, V lost 6 bases, and 11 bases had no gene match. This CDR3 contains 15 residues. CDR3 in amino acids: CASRDTSGRGNEQFF. In DNA, the CDR3 is TGTGCCAGCAGAGACACTAGCGGAAGGGGGAATGAGCAGTTCTTC.

For the CDR3, the DNA is TGCAGCGTTGGGCAGGGGGACCACTATGGCTACACCTTC. Protein product: CSVGQGDHYGYTF. V gene TRBV29-1 combines with J gene TRBJ1-2; 7 bases line up with TRBD1. Trimming cost V 4 bases and J 3 bases; bases outside gene matches: 5. The CDR3 is 13 amino acids. Germline CDR1 reads SQVTM; CDR2 reads ANQGSEA.

The rearrangement uses TRBV5-1 and TRBJ2-7; maybe TRBD1 (6 bases). Trimming removed 3 bases at V and 7 bases at J, with 20 bases between. CDR1 SGHRS and CDR2 YFSETQ come from the germline V gene. The CDR3 runs 15 residues. The CDR3 DNA reads as TGCGCCAGCAGCTCGGGGACATTTGAAAGCAGGGAGCAGTACTTC. This encodes CASSSGTFESREQYF.

The chain carries TRBV2 and TRBJ2-7, with D perhaps matching TRBD1 (5 bases). This CDR3 comprises 14 residues. The germline CDR1 and CDR2 sequences are SNHLY and FYNNEI. Trimming took off 6 bases at V and 0 bases at J, with 12 bases between the two ends. The CDR3 nucleotides read TGTGCCAGCAGCATACAGGAGATCTCCTACGAGCAGTACTTC. This sequence encodes CASSIQEISYEQYF.

The rearrangement uses TRBV9 and TRBJ2-7; D is possibly TRBD1 (6 bases). Germline CDR1 SGDLS, CDR2 YYNGEE. The CDR3 contains 14 residues. V dropped 0 bases and J dropped 6 bases, with 13 bases sitting between them. This chain's CDR3 is CASSVVGRGSEQYF. The CDR3 DNA sequence: TGTGCCAGCAGCGTAGTCGGCAGGGGAAGCGAGCAGTACTTC.

The rearrangement uses TRBV4-1 and TRBJ1-5, with no clear D. Germline lookup yields CDR1 MGHRA and CDR2 YSYEKL. The CDR3 is made up of 13 amino acids. V shed 3 bases and J shed 4 bases, with 7 bases lying between them. As DNA, the CDR3 is TGCGCCAGCAGCCACGGGGAGAATCAGCCCCAGCATTTT. Amino acid sequence: CASSHGENQPQHF.

This sequence joins TRBV27 and TRBJ1-5; 7 nucleotides agree with TRBD1. The CDR3 is made up of 16 amino acids. V trimming: 3 bases; J trimming: 3 bases; junction bases outside the gene matches: 8. Germline lookup yields CDR1 MNHEY and CDR2 SMNVEV (reference sequence). The CDR3 DNA follows: TGTGCCAGCAGTTTCAGCTCGGACAGGCCCAATCAGCCCCAGCATTTT. Protein sequence: CASSFSSDRPNQPQHF.

The chain uses TRBV21-1 and TRBJ1-1; the tabulated D call, TRBD1, remains unverified against the DNA. TRBV21-1 is classified as a pseudogene. The CDR3 sequence is 16 residues long. In nucleotides, the CDR3 is TGTGCCAGCAGCAAATTTTCAAGAGGGACAGGGACTGAAGCTTTCTTT. Protein sequence: CASSKFSRGTGTEAFF.

This chain connects TRBV6-6 to TRBJ1-2; a possible D gene is TRBD1 (6 bases). Germline CDR1 MNHNY, CDR2 SVGAGI (reference sequence). The CDR3 covers 14 residues. Between the trimmed V and J ends, which lost 8 bases and 2 bases, there was a span of 15 bases. CDR3 bases: TGTGCCAGCTCTATTGGGGGGGCAAACTATGGCTACACCTTC. Translation gives CASSIGGANYGYTF.

V usage is TRBV7-2 and J usage is TRBJ2-1; 10 bases agree with TRBD2. Germline loops: CDR1 SGHTA, CDR2 FQGNSA. This CDR3 contains 15 residues. V lost 1 base, J lost 5 bases, and 2 bases stayed unmatched. The CDR3 here is CASSLEAGGHNEQFF. The CDR3 DNA sequence: TGTGCCAGCAGCTTAGAAGCGGGAGGGCACAATGAGCAGTTCTTC.